The clone carrying this T cell receptor beta chain was picked up a small number of times. Its matching antigen is unknown. Compared with germline, one end of the junction differs, possibly owing to a read error. These data belong to a study of cytomegalovirus exposure and HLA in healthy donors. Study-wide points: Follow-up analysis later connected one missense variant in DCLRE1C with trimming of TCR beta V- and J-genes. The authors confirmed in vitro that a few CMV-associated chains were specific for CMV antigens. Reported results showed that the classifier diagnosed cytomegalovirus status with high specificity and sensitivity. About 90% or about 30% of the time was how often most TCR beta V segments were productive, according to an earlier analysis.

The PCR made use of 60 Vbeta and 13 Jbeta primers. The protocol was immunoSEQ multiplex PCR, while the TCRdb copy is restricted to in-frame clones and leaves out a portion. The sample holds about 200,000 clones; roughly four fifths are singletons and the top ten take roughly 0.098%. Germline V gene data show CDR1 as SEHNR and CDR2 as FQNEAQ (reference sequence). The CDR3 length is 12 residues. The sequenced sample consisted of PBMCs. The V call is TRBV7-9, the J call TRBJ2-1; 10 positions agree with TRBD1. The sequence was obtained from a boy between 2 and 15 years old in good health and CMV-seronegative. DNA of the CDR3: TGTGCCAGCAGCTTAGGGGACAGGGGTAGGGTCTTC. Translated: CASSLGDRGRVF.